The clone carrying this T cell receptor beta chain has only a few counts. One entry per CDR3 protein results from TCRdb running MiXCR on the RT-PCR reads. The sample records about 110,000 distinct CDR3 sequences, roughly 37% being singletons. There are 14 residues in the CDR3. Germline V gene lookup returns CDR1 SGHVS and CDR2 FNYEAQ. V lost 4 bases and J lost 10; bases outside the gene matches: 10. This sample is part of a study of patients and donors after allogeneic stem cell transplantation. The rearrangement uses TRBV7-6 and TRBJ2-3; 8 nucleotides align to TRBD2. This sequence originates from a human donor who was either an allogeneic HSCT recipient or a stem cell or donor lymphocyte infusion donor (not recorded which). It is not recorded whose cells these are; they may come from a transplant donor. Sequenced sample: blood, either unsorted or a sorted T cell fraction (not recorded which). CDR3 loop: CASSSSQRGWAQYF. As DNA, the CDR3 is TGTGCCAGCAGCTCTTCCCAGCGGGGGTGGGCGCAGTATTTT.